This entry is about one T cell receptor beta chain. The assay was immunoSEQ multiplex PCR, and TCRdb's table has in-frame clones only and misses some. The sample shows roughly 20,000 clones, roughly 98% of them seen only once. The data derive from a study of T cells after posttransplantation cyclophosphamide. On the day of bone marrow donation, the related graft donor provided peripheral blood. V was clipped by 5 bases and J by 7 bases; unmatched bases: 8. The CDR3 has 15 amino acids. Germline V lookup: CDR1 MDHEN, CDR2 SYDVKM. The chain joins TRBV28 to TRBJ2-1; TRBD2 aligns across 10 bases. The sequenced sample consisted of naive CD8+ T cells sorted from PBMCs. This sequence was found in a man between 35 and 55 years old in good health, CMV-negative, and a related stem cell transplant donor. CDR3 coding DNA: TGTGCCAGCAGTGTTGCTAGCGGGAGAGTTAATGAGCAGTTCTTC. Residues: CASSVASGRVNEQFF.